One sample yielded the 4 T cell receptor beta chains listed below, sequenced in a study of blood T cells in healthy people across ages. A J-beta primer mix and a sample-barcoded 5' primer were used in a second PCR of roughly 7 to 12 cycles. TCRdb itself ran the 5' RACE reads through MiXCR, one entry per CDR3 protein. The sample has 550,000 to 600,000 distinct CDR3 sequences; roughly 29% are singletons. Sequenced input: blood. Receptor source: a woman in her seventies in good health.

This clonotype turned up a few times. The genes are TRBV3-1 and TRBJ2-2; maybe TRBD1 (6 bases). In germline, CDR1 is LGHDT, CDR2 YNNKEL (reference sequence). This CDR3 contains 13 residues. Trimming pared 5 bases from V and 13 bases from J, leaving 17 bases between. In DNA, the CDR3 is TGTGCCAGCAGCTCCACCACAGGGCAGGGGCTGTTTTTT. Amino acids: CASSSTTGQGLFF.

V gene TRBV6-1 combines with J gene TRBJ1-4; a weak D match, TRBD1 (6 bases). CDR3 length equals 15 residues. The germline gives CDR1 MNHNS, CDR2 SASEGT. The germline V and J ends were trimmed by 3 bases and 7 bases, with 15 bases remaining between them. CDR3 bases: TGTGCCAGCAGTGACCGCAGGGGAGAGGGTGAAAAACTGTTTTTT. Translation: CASSDRRGEGEKLFF.

The rearrangement links TRBV2 to TRBJ1-2; D is uncertain. Per germline, CDR1 SNHLY and CDR2 FYNNEI. V lost 2 bases and J 2 bases, leaving 12 bases between the germline ends. The CDR3 totals 15 residues. The CDR3 loop reads CASSEQMSANYGYTF. The DNA of the CDR3 is TGTGCCAGCAGTGAACAAATGTCGGCAAACTATGGCTACACCTTC.

The table lists this clonotype with a few counts. The chain carries TRBV5-1 and TRBJ2-1; 8 positions match TRBD1. The germline V gene encodes CDR1 SGHRS and CDR2 YFSETQ. The J segment lost 0 bases and the V segment lost 4 bases, leaving 9 bases of the junction unmatched. The CDR3 sequence is 17 residues long. CDR3 in amino acids: CASSANGQGRSYNEQFF. In DNA, the CDR3 is TGCGCCAGCAGCGCGAACGGACAGGGCCGCTCCTACAATGAGCAGTTCTTC.